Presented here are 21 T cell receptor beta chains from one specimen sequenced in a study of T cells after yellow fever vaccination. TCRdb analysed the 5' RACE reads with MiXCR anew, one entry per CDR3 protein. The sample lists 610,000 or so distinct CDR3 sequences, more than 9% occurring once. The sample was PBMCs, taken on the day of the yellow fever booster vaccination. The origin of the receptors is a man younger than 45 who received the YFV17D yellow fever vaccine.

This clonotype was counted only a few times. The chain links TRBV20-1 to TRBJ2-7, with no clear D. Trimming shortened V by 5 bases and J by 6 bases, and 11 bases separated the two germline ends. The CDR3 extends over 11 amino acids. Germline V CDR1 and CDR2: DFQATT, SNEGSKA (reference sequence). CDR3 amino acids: CSAPSVREQYF. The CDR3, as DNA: TGCAGTGCTCCCTCGGTGCGCGAGCAGTACTTC.

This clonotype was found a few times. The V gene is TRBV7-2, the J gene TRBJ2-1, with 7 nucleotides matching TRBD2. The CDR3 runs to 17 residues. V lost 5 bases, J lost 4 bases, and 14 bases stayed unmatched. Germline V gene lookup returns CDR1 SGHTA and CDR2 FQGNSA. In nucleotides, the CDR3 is TGTGCCAGCAGCCCCCAGCCCACCGGGACTACTTACAATGAGCAGTTCTTC. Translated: CASSPQPTGTTYNEQFF.

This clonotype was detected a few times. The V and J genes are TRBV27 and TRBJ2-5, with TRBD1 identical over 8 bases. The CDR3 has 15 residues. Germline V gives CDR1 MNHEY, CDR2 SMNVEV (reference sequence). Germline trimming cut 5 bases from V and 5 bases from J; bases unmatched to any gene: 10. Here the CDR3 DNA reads TGTGCCAGCAGTCCTCGCGGACAGGGTAGGGAGACCCAGTACTTC. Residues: CASSPRGQGRETQYF.

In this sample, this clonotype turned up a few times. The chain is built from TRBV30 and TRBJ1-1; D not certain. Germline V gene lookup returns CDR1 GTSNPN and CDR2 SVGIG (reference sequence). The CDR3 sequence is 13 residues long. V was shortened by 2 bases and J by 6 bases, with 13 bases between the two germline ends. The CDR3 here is CAWSRLTTAEAFF. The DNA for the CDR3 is TGTGCCTGGAGTCGATTAACTACCGCTGAAGCTTTCTTT.

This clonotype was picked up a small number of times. The CDR3 nucleotides read TGTGCCAGCAGTAGATTCAGGGAGGGCGCGCAGTATTTT. Amino acid sequence: CASSRFREGAQYF. The chain combines TRBV12-3 or TRBV12-4 with TRBJ2-3, with TRBD2 matching over 7 bases. The ends lost 5 bases at V and 10 bases at J; junction bases unmatched: 9. This CDR3 has 13 amino acids.

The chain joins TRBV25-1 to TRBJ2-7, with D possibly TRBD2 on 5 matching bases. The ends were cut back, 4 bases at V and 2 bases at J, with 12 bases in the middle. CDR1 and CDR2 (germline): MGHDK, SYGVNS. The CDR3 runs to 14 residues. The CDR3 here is CASSGREPAYEQYF. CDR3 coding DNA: TGTGCCAGCAGTGGACGGGAACCGGCCTACGAGCAGTACTTC.

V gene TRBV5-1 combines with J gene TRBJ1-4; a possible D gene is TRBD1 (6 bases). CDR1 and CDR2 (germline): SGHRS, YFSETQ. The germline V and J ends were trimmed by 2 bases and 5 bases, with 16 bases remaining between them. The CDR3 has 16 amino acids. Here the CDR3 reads CASSFGHGTKNEKLFF. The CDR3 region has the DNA TGCGCCAGCAGCTTTGGCCATGGGACAAAGAATGAAAAACTGTTTTTT.

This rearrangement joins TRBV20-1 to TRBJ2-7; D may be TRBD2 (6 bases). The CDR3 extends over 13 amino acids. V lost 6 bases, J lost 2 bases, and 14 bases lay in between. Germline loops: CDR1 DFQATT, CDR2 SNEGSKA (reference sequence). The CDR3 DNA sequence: TGCAGTGCCCCACGGGGGACCACCTACGAGCAGTACTTC. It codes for CSAPRGTTYEQYF.

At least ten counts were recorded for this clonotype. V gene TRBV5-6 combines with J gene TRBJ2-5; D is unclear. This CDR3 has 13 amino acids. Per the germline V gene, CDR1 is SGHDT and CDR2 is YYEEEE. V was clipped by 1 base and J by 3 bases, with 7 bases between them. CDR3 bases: TGTGCCAGCAGCTTGCCATTGGAAGAGACCCAGTACTTC. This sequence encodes CASSLPLEETQYF. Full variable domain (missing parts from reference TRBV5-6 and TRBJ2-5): DAGVTQSPTHLIKTRGQQVTLRCSPKSGHDTVSWYQQALGQGPQFIFQYYEEEERQRGNFPDRFSGHQFPNYSSELNVNALLLGDSALYLCASSLPLEETQYFGPGTRLLVL.

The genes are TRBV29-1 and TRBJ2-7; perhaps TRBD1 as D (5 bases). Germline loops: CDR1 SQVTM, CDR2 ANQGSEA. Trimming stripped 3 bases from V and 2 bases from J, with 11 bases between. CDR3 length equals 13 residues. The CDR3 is CSVEWGPTYEQYF. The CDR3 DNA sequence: TGCAGCGTTGAGTGGGGCCCCACCTACGAGCAGTACTTC.

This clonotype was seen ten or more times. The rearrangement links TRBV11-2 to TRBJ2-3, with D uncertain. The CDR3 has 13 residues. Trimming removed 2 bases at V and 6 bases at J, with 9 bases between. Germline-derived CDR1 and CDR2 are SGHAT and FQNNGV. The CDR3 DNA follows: TGTGCCAGCAGCTTAAACCTCGGGGATACGCAGTATTTT. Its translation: CASSLNLGDTQYF.

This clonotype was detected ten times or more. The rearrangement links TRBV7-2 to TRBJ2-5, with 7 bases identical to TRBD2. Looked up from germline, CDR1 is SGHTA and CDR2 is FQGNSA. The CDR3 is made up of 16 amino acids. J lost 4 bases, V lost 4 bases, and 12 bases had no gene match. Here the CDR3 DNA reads TGTGCCAGCAGCTCTAGGTTGGCGGGAGCCCTAGAGACCCAGTACTTC. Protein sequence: CASSSRLAGALETQYF.

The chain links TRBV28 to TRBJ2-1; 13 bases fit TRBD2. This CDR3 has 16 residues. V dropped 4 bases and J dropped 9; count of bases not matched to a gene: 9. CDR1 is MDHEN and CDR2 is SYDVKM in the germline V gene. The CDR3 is CASSSRGTSGIPEQFF. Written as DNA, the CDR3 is TGTGCCAGCAGTTCCCGTGGGACTAGCGGGATTCCTGAGCAGTTCTTC.

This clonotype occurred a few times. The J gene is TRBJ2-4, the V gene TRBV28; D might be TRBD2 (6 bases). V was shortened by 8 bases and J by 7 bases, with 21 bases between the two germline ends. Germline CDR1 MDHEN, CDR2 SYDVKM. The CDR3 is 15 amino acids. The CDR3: CASGEVNRDSNIQYF. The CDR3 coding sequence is TGTGCCAGCGGAGAAGTTAACCGGGACTCCAACATTCAGTACTTC.

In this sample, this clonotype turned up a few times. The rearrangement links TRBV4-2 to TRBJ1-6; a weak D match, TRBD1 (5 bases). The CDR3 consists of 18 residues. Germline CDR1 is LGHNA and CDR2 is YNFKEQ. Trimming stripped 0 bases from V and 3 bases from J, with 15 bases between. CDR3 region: CASSQDGLSGDYNSPLHF. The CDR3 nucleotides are TGTGCCAGCAGCCAAGATGGGTTGTCGGGGGACTATAATTCACCCCTCCACTTT.

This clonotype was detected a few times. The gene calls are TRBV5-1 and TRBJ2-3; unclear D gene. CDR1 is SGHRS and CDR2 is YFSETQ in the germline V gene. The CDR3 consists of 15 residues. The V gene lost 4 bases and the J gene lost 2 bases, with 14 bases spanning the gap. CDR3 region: CASSPRTSLTDTQYF. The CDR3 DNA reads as TGCGCCAGCAGCCCAAGGACCAGCCTCACAGATACGCAGTATTTT.

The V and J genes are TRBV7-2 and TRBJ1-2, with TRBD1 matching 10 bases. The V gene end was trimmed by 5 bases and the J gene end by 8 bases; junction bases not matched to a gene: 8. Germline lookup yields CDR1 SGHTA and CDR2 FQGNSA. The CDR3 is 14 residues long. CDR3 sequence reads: CASSARQGAPGYTF. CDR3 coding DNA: TGTGCCAGCAGCGCCCGACAGGGGGCTCCCGGCTACACCTTC.

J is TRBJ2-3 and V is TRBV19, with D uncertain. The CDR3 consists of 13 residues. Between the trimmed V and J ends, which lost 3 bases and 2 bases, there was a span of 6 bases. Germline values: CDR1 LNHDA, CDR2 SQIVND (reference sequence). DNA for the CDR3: TGTGCCAGTAGTATGGTTTTCACAGATACGCAGTATTTT. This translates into CASSMVFTDTQYF.

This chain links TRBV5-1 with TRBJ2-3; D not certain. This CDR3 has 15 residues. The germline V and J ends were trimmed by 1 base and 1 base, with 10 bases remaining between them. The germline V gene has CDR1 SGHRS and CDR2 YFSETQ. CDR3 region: CASSLTVRRTDTQYF. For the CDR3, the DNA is TGCGCCAGCAGCTTGACAGTTAGGCGCACAGATACGCAGTATTTT. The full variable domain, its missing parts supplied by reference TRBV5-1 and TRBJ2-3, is KAGVTQTPRYLIKTRGQQVTLSCSPISGHRSVSWYQQTPGQGLQFLFEYFSETQRNKGNFPGRFSGRQFSNSRSEMNVSTLELGDSALYLCASSLTVRRTDTQYFGPGTRLTVL.

The CDR3 loop is CASSLYGRESTGELFF. CDR3 sequence (DNA): TGTGCCAGCAGCTTATACGGGCGGGAGTCGACCGGGGAGCTGTTTTTT. The V gene is TRBV7-8, the J gene TRBJ2-2; 7 positions match TRBD2. Germline trimming cut 2 bases from V and 5 bases from J; bases unmatched to any gene: 8. CDR1 and CDR2 from the germline V gene are SGHVS and FQNEAQ. The CDR3 has 16 residues.

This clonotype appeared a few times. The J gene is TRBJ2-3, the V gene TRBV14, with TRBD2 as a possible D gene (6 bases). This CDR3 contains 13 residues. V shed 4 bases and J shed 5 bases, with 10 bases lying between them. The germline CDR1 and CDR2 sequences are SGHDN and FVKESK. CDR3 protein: CASSPGGEDTQYF. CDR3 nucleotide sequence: TGTGCCAGCAGCCCCGGGGGAGAAGATACGCAGTATTTT.